Listed here are 21 T cell receptor beta chains from one sample, sequenced in a study of blood T cell repertoires in COVID-19. Some clones are missing from TCRdb's copy, which holds only in-frame ones; the method was immunoSEQ multiplex PCR. The data show approximately 240,000 clones, with nearly 90% seen just once and about an eighth held by the top ten. Material for sequencing was peripheral blood. The receptors were sampled from a woman aged 18 to 35 who had recovered from COVID-19.

The chain recombines TRBV30 with TRBJ1-4; the D is unclear. CDR3 size: 15 residues. Per the germline V gene, CDR1 is GTSNPN and CDR2 is SVGIG (reference sequence). The V end lost 0 bases, the J end lost 5 bases, and 13 bases lay between the germline ends. CDR3 in amino acids: CAWSVQPRPNEKLFF. The CDR3 nucleotides are TGTGCCTGGAGTGTACAACCCAGGCCGAATGAAAAACTGTTTTTT.

This clone was seen once. The genes are TRBV12-3 or TRBV12-4 and TRBJ2-2; D uncertain. The V gene lost 3 bases and the J gene lost 7 bases, with 3 bases spanning the gap. There are 11 residues in the CDR3. CDR3: CASSFIGELFF. CDR3 bases: TGTGCCAGCAGTTTTATCGGGGAGCTGTTTTTT.

On this clone: Other DNA sequences of this sample code for an identical CDR3. The gene calls are TRBV9 and TRBJ1-1; weak D call: TRBD1 (6 bases). The CDR3 runs 14 residues. Trimming pared 0 bases from V and 5 bases from J, leaving 11 bases between. The germline CDR1 and CDR2 sequences are SGDLS and YYNGEE. The CDR3 region has the DNA TGTGCCAGCAGCGTAGGAGGCAGGGGAACTGAAGCTTTCTTT. Translated, it gives CASSVGGRGTEAFF.

The chain recombines TRBV29-1 with TRBJ2-5; 8 nucleotides match TRBD2. The length of the CDR3 is 19 residues. The V gene end was trimmed by 0 bases and the J gene end by 0 bases; junction bases not matched to a gene: 15. The germline CDR1 and CDR2 sequences are SQVTM and ANQGSEA. CDR3 DNA sequence: TGCAGCGTTGAAGATCCGGCGGGAGGAGTAGCGGGATACCAAGAGACCCAGTACTTC. As protein: CSVEDPAGGVAGYQETQYF.

V gene TRBV2 combines with J gene TRBJ2-4, with unresolved D. Germline V gene sequence: CDR1 SNHLY, CDR2 FYNNEI. V dropped 1 base and J dropped 7 bases, with 8 bases sitting between them. This CDR3 region has 13 residues. CDR3 in amino acids: CASSEVNGNIQYF. CDR3 DNA: TGTGCCAGCAGTGAAGTTAACGGGAACATTCAGTACTTC. The variable domain in full, completed from reference TRBV2 and TRBJ2-4, reads EPEVTQTPSHQVTQMGQEVILRCVPISNHLYFYWYRQILGQKVEFLVSFYNNEISEKSEIFDDQFSVERPDGSNFTLKIRSTKLEDSAMYFCASSEVNGNIQYFGAGTRLSVL.

This clone was detected only a few times. The DNA for the CDR3 is TGCGCCAGCAGCGAGACGGGAGGGCGTACCGGGGAGCTGTTTTTT. Amino acids: CASSETGGRTGELFF. The chain is built from TRBV5-1 and TRBJ2-2, with 8 positions matching TRBD2. J was trimmed by 5 bases and V by 4 bases; bases with no gene match: 7. The CDR3 consists of 15 residues. In germline, CDR1 is SGHRS, CDR2 YFSETQ.

This chain joins TRBV19 and TRBJ1-2; D call uncertain. The ends were cut back, 2 bases at V and 4 bases at J, with 14 bases in the middle. Germline V gene data show CDR1 as LNHDA and CDR2 as SQIVND (reference sequence). The CDR3 extends over 15 amino acids. This chain's CDR3 is CASSIIARVLYGYTF. The CDR3 bases are TGTGCCAGTAGTATAATCGCTCGGGTTCTCTATGGCTACACCTTC.

This sequence joins TRBV29-1 and TRBJ2-5; TRBD1 matches 9 bases. This CDR3 comprises 15 residues. Germline V gives CDR1 SQVTM, CDR2 ANQGSEA. The trim removed 1 base at V and 2 bases at J, leaving 5 bases unmatched. The CDR3 reads CSVEGDRGFQETQYF. CDR3 in DNA: TGCAGCGTTGAAGGCGACAGGGGGTTTCAAGAGACCCAGTACTTC.

This chain joins TRBV6-6 and TRBJ1-5; 8 positions agree with TRBD1. CDR1 and CDR2 (germline): MNHNY, SVGAGI (reference sequence). The CDR3 totals 15 residues. J was trimmed by 7 bases and V by 0 bases; bases with no gene match: 5. CDR3 loop: CASSYSKQGGQPQHF. The CDR3 bases are TGTGCCAGCAGTTACTCGAAACAGGGGGGCCAGCCCCAGCATTTT.

The gene calls are TRBV4-3 and TRBJ2-3; 8 nucleotides line up with TRBD2. There are 16 residues in the CDR3. V lost 2 bases and J lost 4; bases outside the gene matches: 8. In germline, CDR1 is LGHNA, CDR2 YSLEER. CDR3 bases: TGCGCCAGCAGCCAAAGGCTGACTAGCGTGTCAGATACGCAGTATTTT. This sequence encodes CASSQRLTSVSDTQYF.

V usage is TRBV6-2 or TRBV6-3 and J usage is TRBJ1-2, with D possibly TRBD1 on 5 matching bases. The CDR3 is made up of 14 amino acids. CDR1 and CDR2 (germline): MNHEY, SVGEGT. The ends were cut back, 6 bases at V and 2 bases at J, with 13 bases in the middle. CDR3 in DNA: TGTGCCAGCAGCCCCTCCCCAGGGAACTATGGCTACACCTTC. It codes for CASSPSPGNYGYTF.

This chain uses TRBV4-1 with TRBJ2-1; TRBD2 matches at 11 bases. The CDR3 loop spans 17 amino acids. The ends lost 1 base at V and 10 bases at J; junction bases unmatched: 12. In germline, CDR1 is MGHRA, CDR2 YSYEKL. The CDR3 coding sequence is TGCGCCAGCAGCCAAGCCCACTTAACTAGCGGGAGTAAAGAGCAGTTCTTC. Its translation: CASSQAHLTSGSKEQFF.

This rearrangement joins TRBV5-5 to TRBJ2-1; 10 nucleotides agree with TRBD2. CDR1 and CDR2 (germline): SGHKS, YYEKEE (reference sequence). V shed 5 bases and J 4 bases; nucleotides not matched to a gene: 9. The CDR3 consists of 16 residues. In nucleotides, the CDR3 is TGTGCCAGCAGTCCCGAAGCGGGAGGGAGGTACAATGAGCAGTTCTTC. It yields the protein CASSPEAGGRYNEQFF.

The J gene is TRBJ2-1, the V gene TRBV7-9; 8 bases fit TRBD2. The J segment lost 6 bases and the V segment lost 8 bases, leaving 9 bases of the junction unmatched. This CDR3 comprises 14 residues. CDR1 and CDR2 from the germline V gene are SEHNR and FQNEAQ (reference sequence). The CDR3 bases are TGTGCCAGCTTCGGAGCGGGAGTATCCAATGAGCAGTTCTTC. Protein: CASFGAGVSNEQFF.

The chain couples TRBV4-2 to TRBJ2-2; 8 nucleotides match TRBD1. In germline, CDR1 is LGHNA, CDR2 YNFKEQ. The J segment lost 7 bases and the V segment lost 4 bases, leaving 8 bases of the junction unmatched. The CDR3 is 15 residues long. The CDR3 loop is CASSPGQGLLGELFF. In DNA form, the CDR3 reads TGTGCCAGCAGCCCAGGACAGGGACTTCTCGGGGAGCTGTTTTTT.

The chain recombines TRBV19 with TRBJ2-1, with 8 bases aligning to TRBD2. This CDR3 has 15 residues. V shed 4 bases and J 3 bases; nucleotides not matched to a gene: 5. The germline V gene encodes CDR1 LNHDA and CDR2 SQIVND (reference sequence). The CDR3 nucleotides are TGTGCCAGTAGTACTAGCGGGCTAAACTACAATGAGCAGTTCTTC. This gives the protein CASSTSGLNYNEQFF.

V and J are TRBV19 and TRBJ1-2; the D is unclear. The CDR3 totals 17 residues. CDR1 and CDR2 from the germline V gene are LNHDA and SQIVND (reference sequence). V lost 0 bases and J 9 bases, leaving 23 bases between the germline ends. The CDR3 bases are TGTGCCAGTAGTATAGATCTCTCTACGGGGAATACGAATCGCTACACCTTC. Translated: CASSIDLSTGNTNRYTF.

The chain links TRBV15 to TRBJ2-1; the D gene is possibly TRBD1 (6 bases). The germline V and J ends were trimmed by 3 bases and 9 bases, with 12 bases remaining between them. This CDR3 region has 13 residues. Germline values: CDR1 LNHNV, CDR2 YYDKDF (reference sequence). The CDR3 nucleotides are TGTGCCACCAGCAGCACAGGGCTTGGTGAGCAGTTCTTC. This sequence encodes CATSSTGLGEQFF.

The chain is built from TRBV5-1 and TRBJ1-6; TRBD1 matches at 8 bases. Germline V gene lookup returns CDR1 SGHRS and CDR2 YFSETQ. This CDR3 comprises 15 residues. Trimming removed 5 bases from V and 6 bases from J; junction bases left unmatched: 7. CDR3 nucleotides: TGCGCCAGCAGTTCAACAGGGGGTCCTAATTCACCCCTCCACTTT. Its protein is CASSSTGGPNSPLHF.

The chain joins TRBV30 to TRBJ1-1; a possible D gene is TRBD1 (6 bases). The CDR3 sequence is 12 residues long. From germline, CDR1 is GTSNPN and CDR2 SVGIG (reference sequence). V was shortened by 3 bases and J by 7 bases, with 12 bases between the two germline ends. CDR3 loop: CAWRFQGNEAFF. CDR3 nucleotide sequence: TGTGCCTGGAGGTTTCAGGGGAATGAAGCTTTCTTT.

The chain employs TRBV9 and TRBJ2-7; a possible D gene is TRBD2 (5 bases). CDR1 and CDR2 from the germline V gene are SGDLS and YYNGEE. The V and J ends lost 0 bases and 6 bases respectively, with 7 bases between them. The CDR3 loop spans 12 amino acids. In DNA, the CDR3 is TGTGCCAGCAGCGTAGGAGGGTCCGAGCAGTACTTC. Translation: CASSVGGSEQYF.